The rows below give T cell receptor beta chains drawn from one sample of a study of blood T cell repertoires in COVID-19. Measured with immunoSEQ multiplex PCR; TCRdb has only the in-frame clones, and not every one. The sample lists around 52,000 clones; 82% were seen once. Sequencing input: peripheral blood. Receptors originate from a woman aged 80 or over with acute or convalescent COVID-19. The CDR3 runs from the conserved cysteine through the conserved F or W. The D gene is left open where the match is weak. Only part of the rows carry a size: once, few, many, or a class if the clone is expanded.

-,TRBD2,18,TRBJ2-1,TRBV6-2/TRBV6-3,TGTGCCAGCAGCCACCAATTACTCGGGCTAGCGGGATACAATGAGCAGTTCTTC,CASSHQLLGLAGYNEQFF
-,TRBD2,16,TRBJ2-1,TRBV5-1,TGCGCCAGCAGCTTGATGGGTCTAGCGGGAGACAATGAGCAGTTCTTC,CASSLMGLAGDNEQFF
-,TRBD1,13,TRBJ1-2,TRBV5-4,TGTGCCAGCAGCCCGACAGGGGGGGATGGCTACACCTTC,CASSPTGGDGYTF
-,TRBD2,15,TRBJ2-3,TRBV7-3,TGTGCCAGCAGCTTTGGGACTAGAGGCACAGATACGCAGTATTTT,CASSFGTRGTDTQYF
once,-,15,TRBJ1-2,TRBV6-1,TGTGCCAGCAGTGAAGCCGCGACAGGAAACTATGGCTACACCTTC,CASSEAATGNYGYTF
-,-,15,TRBJ1-2,TRBV10-2,TGCGCCAGCAGTGAAGGGCAGGGAGGTGACTATGGCTACACCTTC,CASSEGQGGDYGYTF
-,-,19,TRBJ1-3,TRBV4-1,TGCGCCAGCAGCCAAACCGAGTTGGGGGGGGGAGCCTCTGGAAACACCATATATTTT,CASSQTELGGGASGNTIYF
-,TRBD1,19,TRBJ2-1,TRBV7-8,TGTGCCAGCAGCTTAGCAGGGACAGCCAGTTCGAGCTCCTACAATGAGCAGTTCTTC,CASSLAGTASSSSYNEQFF
-,-,13,TRBJ2-5,TRBV5-4,TGTGCCAGCAGCTTGGCCGAGGGAGCGACCCAGTACTTC,CASSLAEGATQYF
-,-,14,TRBJ2-3,TRBV30,TGTGCCGCCGCCCCCAGGGGCGGCACAGATACGCAGTATTTT,CAAAPRGGTDTQYF
-,-,13,TRBJ2-2,TRBV2,TGTGCCAGCCAGTTCAGGGCGGACGGGGAGCTGTTTTTT,CASQFRADGELFF
-,TRBD1,13,TRBJ2-5,TRBV18,TGTGCCGGCGGACAGGGGGCATTGGAGACCCAGTACTTC,CAGGQGALETQYF
-,-,16,TRBJ2-2,TRBV19,TGTGCCAGTAGCCAACTTGGACAATTGAACACCGGGGAGCTGTTTTTT,CASSQLGQLNTGELFF
-,TRBD1,15,TRBJ1-6,TRBV5-1,TGCGCCAGCAGCGGGGACAGGGGAAGGGGATCACCCCTCCACTTT,CASSGDRGRGSPLHF
-,TRBD2,17,TRBJ2-3,TRBV30,TGTGCCTGGACCCGTTCTCGACTAGCGATTAGCACAGATACGCAGTATTTT,CAWTRSRLAISTDTQYF
few,-,12,TRBJ1-2,TRBV6-5,TGTGCCACCGGAGTCCGGGGAGCAAGCTACACCTTC,CATGVRGASYTF
-,-,15,TRBJ2-6,TRBV13,TGTGCCAGCAGCTTCCGGACTTCTGGGGCCAACGTCCTGACTTTC,CASSFRTSGANVLTF